This entry lists 28 T cell receptor beta chains sequenced from one sample in a study of cytomegalovirus exposure and HLA in healthy donors. It was with 60 Vbeta and 13 Jbeta primers that the PCR ran. TCRdb's copy holds only in-frame clones and misses some; the assay was immunoSEQ multiplex PCR. The profile shows roughly 140,000 clones, 70% to 80% of them singletons. Input material: PBMCs. These receptors came from a woman aged 18-29 years in good health and CMV-seropositive.

This clone came up a few times. The V and J genes are TRBV27 and TRBJ2-2; D is unresolved. The V end lost 6 bases, the J end lost 6 bases, and 11 bases lay between the germline ends. The CDR3 has 13 amino acids. Germline V lookup: CDR1 MNHEY, CDR2 SMNVEV (reference sequence). The CDR3 sequence is CASSPIQAGELFF. The CDR3 DNA follows: TGTGCCAGCAGCCCCATCCAGGCCGGGGAGCTGTTTTTT.

This chain uses TRBV6-5 with TRBJ1-1, with 10 bases identical to TRBD1. The length of the CDR3 is 16 residues. Trimming took 1 base from V and 8 from J; bases not matched to a gene: 10. Germline CDR1 and CDR2: MNHEY and SVGAGI. The chain's CDR3 is CASSYYWPGQGKEAFF. Written as DNA, the CDR3 is TGTGCCAGCAGTTACTACTGGCCGGGACAGGGGAAGGAAGCTTTCTTT.

This clone appeared a few times. The chain combines TRBV25-1 with TRBJ2-2; a possible D gene is TRBD1 (5 bases). CDR3 size: 13 residues. V was shortened by 8 bases and J by 4 bases, with 11 bases between the two germline ends. Per germline, CDR1 MGHDK and CDR2 SYGVNS. CDR3 residues: CASRRQRTGELFF. As DNA, the CDR3 is TGTGCCAGCCGCCGACAGCGCACCGGGGAGCTGTTTTTT.

In this sample, this clone turned up a few times. V and J are TRBV9 and TRBJ2-1; D gene ambiguous. The CDR3 is made up of 15 amino acids. Germline loops: CDR1 SGDLS, CDR2 YYNGEE. Trimming took off 0 bases at V and 2 bases at J, with 9 bases between the two ends. The CDR3 bases are TGTGCCAGCAGCGTAGGAGTAGCAACCTACAATGAGCAGTTCTTC. It codes for CASSVGVATYNEQFF.

The chain is built from TRBV2 and TRBJ1-1, with D perhaps TRBD1 (6 bases). This CDR3 is built from 13 residues. In germline, CDR1 is SNHLY, CDR2 FYNNEI. Deletions cut 6 bases from V and 0 bases from J, with 8 bases between. The CDR3 nucleotides read TGTGCCAGCAGGAGGGACATGAACACTGAAGCTTTCTTT. As protein: CASRRDMNTEAFF.

This chain links TRBV18 with TRBJ2-1, with D maybe TRBD1 (5 bases). The V and J ends lost 0 bases and 2 bases respectively, with 5 bases between them. Germline V gene data show CDR1 as KGHSH and CDR2 as LQKENI. This CDR3 comprises 14 residues. CDR3 sequence reads: CASSPPGAYNEQFF. CDR3 coding DNA: TGTGCCAGCTCACCACCAGGGGCCTACAATGAGCAGTTCTTC.

The chain uses TRBV4-2 and TRBJ2-2, with 9 bases lining up with TRBD1. There are 15 residues in the CDR3. J lost 5 bases, V lost 4 bases, and 5 bases had no gene match. CDR1 LGHNA and CDR2 YNFKEQ come from the germline V gene. The CDR3 nucleotides are TGTGCCAGCAGCCGACAGACAGGGGGAACCGGGGAGCTGTTTTTT. Residues: CASSRQTGGTGELFF.

This clone came up once. This chain connects TRBV5-1 to TRBJ2-5, with D possibly matching TRBD2 (6 bases). Between the trimmed V and J ends, which lost 4 bases and 4 bases, there was a span of 11 bases. The germline CDR1 and CDR2 sequences are SGHRS and YFSETQ. This CDR3 is 13 amino acids long. As DNA, the CDR3 is TGCGCCAGCAGCCCCGGGACTGGAGAGACCCAGTACTTC. Translating gives CASSPGTGETQYF.

The chain carries TRBV11-2 and TRBJ2-5; 8 nucleotides match TRBD2. The CDR3 is made up of 17 amino acids. Losses at the gene ends were 1 base for V and 1 base for J; bases not matched to a gene: 8. CDR1 and CDR2 from the germline V gene are SGHAT and FQNNGV. The CDR3 sequence: CASSLGGSGGVQETQYF. DNA for the CDR3: TGTGCCAGCAGCTTAGGGGGATCGGGGGGGGTCCAAGAGACCCAGTACTTC.

This chain uses TRBV4-1 with TRBJ1-1; tentatively, D is TRBD1 (5 bases). The CDR3 is 13 residues long. The V end was cut by 2 bases, the J end by 4 bases, with 8 bases between. Germline-derived CDR1 and CDR2 are MGHRA and YSYEKL. The CDR3 DNA is TGCGCCAGCAGCCAAACGACAGTCACTGAAGCTTTCTTT. It codes for CASSQTTVTEAFF.

The rearrangement joins TRBV5-1 to TRBJ1-1; perhaps TRBD1 as D (5 bases). Germline V gene lookup returns CDR1 SGHRS and CDR2 YFSETQ. This CDR3 has 14 amino acids. Trimming left V 1 base short and J 5 bases short, with 12 bases between. This CDR3 reads CASSLLLGGTEAFF. The CDR3 DNA follows: TGCGCCAGCAGCTTGCTTTTGGGGGGTACTGAAGCTTTCTTT.

This clone was seen a handful of times. V and J are TRBV5-1 and TRBJ2-3, with D perhaps matching TRBD2 (5 bases). Trimming cost V 0 bases and J 4 bases, with 33 bases left between them. The CDR3 loop spans 22 amino acids. Looked up from germline, CDR1 is SGHRS and CDR2 is YFSETQ. The CDR3 coding sequence is TGCGCCAGCAGCTTGGCCCCTGGTCATAGCGCATTCCAAGTGGCCGTTTCAGATACGCAGTATTTT. This gives the protein CASSLAPGHSAFQVAVSDTQYF.

The CDR3 sequence is CASSVILGGEQFF. CDR3 nucleotide sequence: TGTGCCAGCAGCGTAATCCTAGGTGGTGAGCAGTTCTTC. This chain connects TRBV9 to TRBJ2-1; D remains ambiguous. CDR1 and CDR2 from the germline V gene are SGDLS and YYNGEE. The CDR3 is made up of 13 amino acids. Trimming took off 1 base at V and 9 bases at J, with 11 bases between the two ends.

This chain joins TRBV6-5 and TRBJ1-1, with 10 bases that match TRBD1. From germline, CDR1 is MNHEY and CDR2 SVGAGI. J was trimmed by 5 bases and V by 6 bases; bases with no gene match: 3. This CDR3 contains 13 residues. CDR3 bases: TGTGCCAGCAGGCGGACAGGGGGAACTGAAGCTTTCTTT. It translates to CASRRTGGTEAFF.

The genes are TRBV7-6 and TRBJ2-5; TRBD2 is a possible D gene (5 bases). Germline values: CDR1 SGHVS, CDR2 FNYEAQ. V was trimmed by 5 bases and J by 4 bases, leaving 14 bases between them. The CDR3 loop spans 14 amino acids. DNA for the CDR3: TGTGCCAGCAGCCCGGGAACGCCCAGAGAGACCCAGTACTTC. As protein: CASSPGTPRETQYF.

The chain carries TRBV28 and TRBJ2-7, with D possibly being TRBD1 (5 bases). V gave up 10 bases and J gave up 3 bases, with 16 bases separating them. This CDR3 has 13 amino acids. The germline V gene encodes CDR1 MDHEN and CDR2 SYDVKM. As DNA, the CDR3 is TGTGCCACCTGGGGCCCGCCGGTCTACGAGCAGTACTTC. Its translation is CATWGPPVYEQYF.

This clone has more than one count but fewer than ten. The chain carries TRBV4-1 and TRBJ2-3, with 9 bases aligning to TRBD1. The CDR3 totals 14 residues. Trimming cost V 7 bases and J 3 bases; bases outside gene matches: 5. Germline-derived CDR1 and CDR2 are MGHRA and YSYEKL. The CDR3 loop is CASTPGQGTDTQYF. Here the CDR3 DNA reads TGCGCCAGCACTCCTGGACAGGGGACAGATACGCAGTATTTT.

The genes are TRBV5-6 and TRBJ2-7; 9 bases are a match to TRBD2. The CDR3 totals 16 residues. After removal of 4 bases from V and 4 bases from J, the junction contained 12 bases not matched to a gene. Per germline, CDR1 SGHDT and CDR2 YYEEEE. CDR3 sequence: CASSPGPRGGKYEQYF. The CDR3 DNA follows: TGTGCCAGCAGCCCTGGCCCGCGGGGGGGAAAATACGAGCAGTACTTC.

The sample holds one count of this clone. CDR3 region: CASSPGQGRGNTEAFF. For the CDR3, the DNA is TGTGCCAGCTCACCCGGACAGGGGCGGGGGAACACTGAAGCTTTCTTT. The chain couples TRBV18 to TRBJ1-1, with 9 positions matching TRBD1. Per the germline V gene, CDR1 is KGHSH and CDR2 is LQKENI. V shed 3 bases, J shed 1 base, and the junction held 6 bases outside the gene matches. CDR3 length: 16 amino acids.

In this sample, this clone turned up once. This chain connects TRBV9 to TRBJ1-4, with unresolved D. This CDR3 has 12 residues. Per the germline V gene, CDR1 is SGDLS and CDR2 is YYNGEE. The V gene lost 5 bases and the J gene lost 14 bases, with 16 bases spanning the gap. CDR3 coding DNA: TGTGCCAGCAGTCGTAGCGGGTCGTCCCTGTTTTTT. This gives the protein CASSRSGSSLFF. Supplemented by reference TRBV9 and TRBJ1-4, the full variable domain reads DSGVTQTPKHLITATGQRVTLRCSPRSGDLSVYWYQQSLDQGLQFLIQYYNGEERAKGNILERFSAQQFPDLHSELNLSSLELGDSALYFCASSRSGSSLFFGSGTQLSVL.

V is TRBV2 and J is TRBJ1-4, with TRBD1 identical over 7 bases. Germline V gene lookup returns CDR1 SNHLY and CDR2 FYNNEI. The CDR3 has 14 amino acids. The J segment lost 6 bases and the V segment lost 7 bases, leaving 8 bases of the junction unmatched. In DNA form, the CDR3 reads TGTGCCAGCACCCTTAAACAGGGGTATGAAAAACTGTTTTTT. This codes for CASTLKQGYEKLFF.

This clone was seen a handful of times. This chain uses TRBV5-1 with TRBJ1-1; no reliable D call. The germline gives CDR1 SGHRS, CDR2 YFSETQ. There are 14 residues in the CDR3. Trimming cost V 1 base and J 0 bases, with 7 bases left between them. The CDR3 loop is CASSLSTLNTEAFF. CDR3 bases: TGCGCCAGCAGCTTGAGCACCTTGAACACTGAAGCTTTCTTT.

The V call is TRBV5-1, the J call TRBJ2-3, with TRBD2 identical over 10 bases. The V gene's germline CDR1 is SGHRS and CDR2 YFSETQ. The CDR3 extends over 18 amino acids. Unmatched junction bases numbered 10, after V lost 0 bases and J lost 3 bases. As DNA, the CDR3 is TGCGCCAGCAGCTTGGACGGGGCACTAGCGGGGATGACAGATACGCAGTATTTT. As protein: CASSLDGALAGMTDTQYF.

The V call is TRBV15, the J call TRBJ1-2; a possible D gene is TRBD1 (5 bases). CDR1 is LNHNV and CDR2 is YYDKDF in the germline V gene (reference sequence). Trimming removed 0 bases from V and 6 bases from J, with 17 bases in between. The CDR3 contains 16 residues. CDR3 in amino acids: CATSRDWVPLGDGYTF. CDR3 nucleotide sequence: TGTGCCACCAGCAGAGATTGGGTCCCGTTAGGGGATGGCTACACCTTC. Together with reference TRBV15 and TRBJ1-2, the CDR3 gives the full variable domain: DAMVIQNPRYQVTQFGKPVTLSCSQTLNHNVMYWYQQKSSQAPKLLFHYYDKDFNNEADTPDNFQSRRPNTSFCFLDIRSPGLGDTAMYLCATSRDWVPLGDGYTFGSGTRLTVV.

This chain connects TRBV28 to TRBJ2-3; 8 bases match TRBD2. CDR3 length: 16 residues. The V gene end was trimmed by 3 bases and the J gene end by 2 bases; junction bases not matched to a gene: 7. Germline assignment: CDR1 MDHEN and CDR2 SYDVKM. This CDR3 is CASSLDSGGITDTQYF. The CDR3 DNA is TGTGCCAGCAGTTTGGACAGCGGGGGAATCACAGATACGCAGTATTTT. The full variable domain, completed using reference TRBV28 and TRBJ2-3, is DVKVTQSSRYLVKRTGEKVFLECVQDMDHENMFWYRQDPGLGLRLIYFSYDVKMKEKGDIPEGYSVSREKKERFSLILESASTNQTSMYLCASSLDSGGITDTQYFGPGTRLTVL.

The chain is built from TRBV5-6 and TRBJ2-6; D perhaps matches TRBD1 (6 bases). CDR1 is SGHDT, CDR2 YYEEEE, per germline. This CDR3 is 16 amino acids long. The ends were cut back, 1 base at V and 0 bases at J, with 8 bases in the middle. This CDR3 is CASSLYRVSGANVLTF. The CDR3 DNA reads as TGTGCCAGCAGCTTGTACAGGGTCTCTGGGGCCAACGTCCTGACTTTC.

The V gene is TRBV7-9, the J gene TRBJ2-2; 14 bases are a match to TRBD2. Losses at the gene ends were 8 bases for V and 4 bases for J; bases not matched to a gene: 9. Per the germline V gene, CDR1 is SEHNR and CDR2 is FQNEAQ (reference sequence). CDR3 length equals 17 residues. The CDR3 reads CASRRLAGGQITGELFF. CDR3 nucleotides: TGTGCCAGCCGACGACTAGCGGGGGGGCAGATCACCGGGGAGCTGTTTTTT.

The sample holds one count of this clone. The rearrangement joins TRBV6-5 to TRBJ2-3; D is unresolved. CDR3 length equals 15 residues. Trimming left V 2 bases short and J 1 base short, with 10 bases between. The V gene's germline CDR1 is MNHEY and CDR2 SVGAGI. CDR3 residues: CASSYAEIGTDTQYF. CDR3 coding DNA: TGTGCCAGCAGTTACGCGGAAATTGGCACAGATACGCAGTATTTT.